This entry is about one T cell receptor beta chain. As yet, its antigen is unknown. PCR was performed using 60 Vbeta and 13 Jbeta primers. Some clones are missing from TCRdb's copy, which holds only in-frame ones; the method was immunoSEQ multiplex PCR. The table has almost 95,000 clones, about three fifths seen once; the top ten hold around 4.2%. This sample was taken from a study of cytomegalovirus exposure and HLA in healthy donors. Study outcomes and limitations: Apparent HLA restriction characterized most CMV-associated TCR beta chains in a later analysis. Researchers counted some 150 TCR beta chains as cytomegalovirus-associated. In a later analysis, HLA-associated TCR beta chains were more clonally expanded than equally common others. A missense variant in DCLRE1C was later tied to TCR beta V- and J-gene trimming.

Sequenced sample: PBMCs. The clonotype originates from a man in his thirties or forties in good health and CMV-seronegative.

The CDR3 region is CASSEAYEQYF. In nucleotides, the CDR3 is TGCGCCAGCAGCGAGGCCTACGAGCAGTACTTC. The V and J genes are TRBV5-1 and TRBJ2-7, with no clear D. Trimming stripped 4 bases from V and 2 bases from J, with 4 bases between. Germline V gene data show CDR1 as SGHRS and CDR2 as YFSETQ. This CDR3 is 11 amino acids long.